The rows below give T cell receptor beta chains drawn from one sample of a study. A single record per CDR3 protein comes from TCRdb applying MiXCR to the 5' RACE reads. The repertoire holds fewer than 50,000 distinct CDR3 sequences, with 20% to 25% as singletons. Specimen: Tregs sorted from a lymph node. Every receptor here comes from a female donor with breast cancer. CDR3s include the opening cysteine and the closing phenylalanine or tryptophan. The order of the fields is J gene, D gene, clone size, V gene, CDR3 protein, CDR3 DNA. D genes are given only for firm matches. Expanded clones are given a class, and other clones once, few, many or no size at all.

TRBJ2-1,TRBD2,NA,TRBV19,CVSSIGLDNEQFF,TGTGTCAGTAGTATCGGACTAGACAATGAGCAGTTCTTC
TRBJ1-4,NA,NA,TRBV13,CASSLGAWNEKLFF,TGTGCCAGCAGCTTGGGGGCTTGGAATGAAAAACTGTTTTTT
TRBJ1-5,NA,NA,TRBV7-2,CAGSLGGLSNQPQHF,TGTGCCGGCAGCTTGGGGGGCCTCAGCAATCAGCCCCAGCATTTT
TRBJ2-3,NA,medium-sized,TRBV6-5,CASSQTGASTDTQYF,TGTGCCAGCAGTCAGACAGGTGCTAGCACAGATACGCAGTATTTT
TRBJ1-1,TRBD1,many,TRBV25-1,CASSERDSNTEAFF,TGTGCCAGCAGTGAACGGGACAGCAACACTGAAGCTTTCTTT
TRBJ2-7,TRBD1,few,TRBV20-1,CSAQTGGYEQYF,TGCAGTGCCCAGACAGGGGGCTACGAGCAGTACTTC
TRBJ1-5,TRBD1,few,TRBV2,CASSREGAQPQHF,TGTGCCAGCAGTCGGGAGGGGGCACAGCCCCAGCATTTT
TRBJ1-1,NA,NA,TRBV6-5,CASSSFVLTEAFF,TGTGCCAGCAGTTCTTTCGTCCTCACTGAAGCTTTCTTT
TRBJ2-7,NA,few,TRBV4-1,CASSQDPSLSYEQYF,TGCGCCAGCAGCCAAGATCCCAGCCTCTCCTACGAGCAGTACTTC
TRBJ2-7,NA,many,TRBV27,CASSLSGYEQYF,TGTGCCAGCAGTTTATCTGGCTACGAGCAGTACTTC
TRBJ2-1,NA,few,TRBV5-1,CASSLIETETYNEQFF,TGCGCCAGCAGCTTGATCGAGACTGAGACCTACAATGAGCAGTTCTTC
TRBJ2-6,NA,NA,TRBV4-1,CASSLKGSSGANVLTF,TGCGCCAGCAGCCTCAAGGGGAGCTCTGGGGCCAACGTCCTGACTTTC
TRBJ1-6,NA,many,TRBV4-1,CASSQGPENSPLHF,TGCGCCAGCAGCCAGGGCCCGGAGAATTCACCCCTCCACTTT
TRBJ1-2,NA,NA,TRBV29-1,CSTTTRTGYTF,TGCAGCACAACGACAAGGACTGGCTACACCTTC
TRBJ2-5,NA,few,TRBV6-2/TRBV6-3,CASRVPSAYETQYF,TGTGCCAGCAGAGTACCCTCAGCGTATGAGACCCAGTACTTC
TRBJ1-1,NA,NA,TRBV2,CASPQKLTPMNTEAFF,TGTGCCAGCCCCCAAAAATTGACACCTATGAACACTGAAGCTTTCTTT
TRBJ1-1,NA,NA,TRBV28,CASSLSGENTEAFF,TGTGCCAGCAGTTTATCTGGGGAAAACACTGAAGCTTTCTTT
TRBJ2-7,TRBD1,NA,TRBV28,CASSSLSGGRNEQYF,TGTGCCAGCAGTTCCCTTTCAGGGGGAAGGAACGAGCAGTACTTC
TRBJ1-1,NA,many,TRBV28,CASREGGTEAFF,TGTGCCAGCAGGGAGGGTGGCACTGAAGCTTTCTTT
TRBJ2-5,TRBD2,many,TRBV9,CASSVGPGTSGKETQYF,TGTGCCAGCAGCGTAGGGCCCGGGACTAGCGGGAAAGAGACCCAGTACTTC
TRBJ2-3,TRBD2,NA,TRBV30,CVCLAGGIVTDTQYF,TGTGTCTGCTTAGCGGGGGGGATTGTCACAGATACGCAGTATTTT
TRBJ2-3,NA,many,TRBV28,CASSSPANTDTQYF,TGTGCCAGCAGTTCTCCCGCTAACACAGATACGCAGTATTTT
TRBJ2-3,TRBD1,many,TRBV29-1,CSVTGQGRTDTQYF,TGCAGCGTTACAGGACAGGGGAGGACAGATACGCAGTATTTT
TRBJ1-1,TRBD1,many,TRBV29-1,CSLKQGGTEAFF,TGCAGCCTAAAACAGGGGGGCACTGAAGCTTTCTTT
TRBJ2-7,TRBD2,few,TRBV27,CASSLLPGLAAYEQYF,TGTGCCAGCAGTTTGCTTCCGGGACTAGCGGCCTACGAGCAGTACTTC
TRBJ2-7,NA,many,TRBV27,CASTNSWGPTSIHEQYF,TGTGCCAGCACTAATTCCTGGGGACCTACCTCAATCCACGAGCAGTACTTC
TRBJ2-7,TRBD2,NA,TRBV5-1,CASSQGLAGASLYKQNF,TGCGCCAGCAGCCAGGGACTAGCGGGAGCAAGTCTCTACAAGCAGAACTTC